This T cell receptor beta chain is from a study of T cells in Graves' hyperthyroidism and ophthalmopathy. Disease lasting under 3 months, a NOSPECS grade of at least 4, and a Clinical Activity Score of at least 3 were features of the ophthalmopathy patients. Concerning this clonotype: The antigen is not known.

Amplification yielded TCR beta CDR3 regions, with RNA transcripts as the source. A set of HTBI primers served as the primers for a first-round RT-PCR of the TCR CDR3. TCRdb fed the multiplex PCR reads into MiXCR, producing one record per CDR3 protein. This repertoire shows approximately 300,000 distinct CDR3 sequences, around 19% found once; its top ten account for less than 40%. General study findings and limits: The model made its ophthalmopathy prediction, and onset followed a median approximately 7 months later. The authors' 13 V-J model separated ophthalmopathy from stable hyperthyroidism.

The V end was cut by 3 bases, the J end by 4 bases, with 13 bases between. There are 14 residues in the CDR3. Germline lookup yields CDR1 DFQATT and CDR2 SNEGSKA (reference sequence). The sample was blood. This rearrangement joins TRBV20-1 to TRBJ1-5; D not certain. This TCR was recovered from a man aged 50 to 59 with Graves' ophthalmopathy. CDR3 amino acids: CSASRSSFNQPQHF. In DNA, the CDR3 is TGCAGTGCTAGTAGGAGCAGTTTTAATCAGCCCCAGCATTTT.